This is a list of T cell receptor beta chains from one sample in a study of T cells in Graves' hyperthyroidism and ophthalmopathy. A single record per CDR3 protein comes from TCRdb applying MiXCR to the multiplex PCR reads. The profile covers hundreds of thousands of distinct CDR3 sequences, with around 20% appearing a single time and 16% taken by the ten largest. Material: blood. These receptors all come from a woman aged 50 to 65 with Graves' hyperthyroidism that later progressed to Graves' ophthalmopathy. CDR3s include the opening cysteine and the closing phenylalanine or tryptophan. The D gene is left open where the match is weak. Size is omitted from some rows. Given values are once, few, many or a class for expanded clones.

clone size,J gene,V gene,D gene,CDR3 DNA,CDR3 protein
many,TRBJ2-7,TRBV27,TRBD1,TGTGCCAGCAGTTTAACCGGGACAGGGGGCTACGAGCAGTACTTC,CASSLTGTGGYEQYF
NA,TRBJ2-1,TRBV20-1,TRBD2,TGCAGTGCCCTGGGACTAGCGGGGTACAATGAGCAGTTCTTC,CSALGLAGYNEQFF
NA,TRBJ1-1,TRBV6-5,NA,TGTGCCAGCAGTTATGGAACAGGGCGGGCCACTGAAGCTTTCTTT,CASSYGTGRATEAFF
many,TRBJ2-3,TRBV20-1,TRBD2,TGCAGTGCAGCCCAGGCGGGGGGGCCAAATACGCAGTATTTT,CSAAQAGGPNTQYF
many,TRBJ2-7,TRBV30,NA,TGTGCCTGGAGTGTACTTACAGGTCCTCCCTACGAGCAGTACTTC,CAWSVLTGPPYEQYF
few,TRBJ2-7,TRBV4-2,NA,TGTGCCAGCAGCCTAACTCTGGGCGGCGAGCAGTACTTC,CASSLTLGGEQYF
few,TRBJ2-5,TRBV5-6,NA,TGTGCCAGCAGCTCCCCGTATTCTATGGGAGAGACCCAGTACTTC,CASSSPYSMGETQYF
many,TRBJ2-7,TRBV27,TRBD2,TGTGCCAGCAGTTTCCGGGACACGGGAGGGGAGCAGTACTTC,CASSFRDTGGEQYF
few,TRBJ2-7,TRBV10-1,NA,TGCGCCAGCAGTGAGTCGCCGGCGACCGAGCAGTACTTC,CASSESPATEQYF
few,TRBJ2-5,TRBV5-1,TRBD2,TGCGCCAGCAGCCGGCGGGGGTTTAGTGAAGAGACCCAGTACTTC,CASSRRGFSEETQYF
many,TRBJ2-7,TRBV20-1,TRBD1,TGCAGTGCTAGAGATCCACTACAGGGGTCCCAGGACGAGCAGTACTTC,CSARDPLQGSQDEQYF
NA,TRBJ2-7,TRBV28,TRBD2,TGTGCCAGCACCAAGACTAGCGGGAGCTACGAGCAGTACTTC,CASTKTSGSYEQYF
NA,TRBJ1-2,TRBV20-1,NA,TGCAGTGCTAGTCCCCCCGGGGGGGCGAACTATGGCTACACCTTC,CSASPPGGANYGYTF
many,TRBJ2-4,TRBV11-2,TRBD2,TGTGCCAGCAGCTTGGGGGTAGCGGGGGAAACAAACATTCAGTACTTC,CASSLGVAGETNIQYF
many,TRBJ2-7,TRBV2,NA,TGTGCCAGCAGTGCCCGCAGGGCCGACTACGAGCAGTACTTC,CASSARRADYEQYF
NA,TRBJ1-3,TRBV9,NA,TGTGCCAGCAGCGTAGGTGACACTGGAAACACCATATATTTT,CASSVGDTGNTIYF
few,TRBJ1-1,TRBV20-1,TRBD1,TGCAGTGCTGAGGATCAGGACAGGGGGCTTACTGAAGCTTTCTTT,CSAEDQDRGLTEAFF
many,TRBJ2-1,TRBV29-1,TRBD2,TGCAGCGGGGTAGCGGGGTGGTCCTACAATGAGCAGTTCTTC,CSGVAGWSYNEQFF
many,TRBJ1-1,TRBV18,NA,TGTGCCAGCTTACCGGGGCAGGGTGAAGAAGCTTTCTTT,CASLPGQGEEAFF
NA,TRBJ1-2,TRBV24-1,NA,TGTGCCACCAGTGATCCTGGACAGAACTATGGCTACACCTTC,CATSDPGQNYGYTF
NA,TRBJ2-3,TRBV6-4,NA,TGTGCCAGCAGTTACTCGACGGGGCCGAGCACAGATACGCAGTATTTT,CASSYSTGPSTDTQYF
NA,TRBJ1-5,TRBV7-9,NA,TGTGCCACAGGTTTGGATAGCAATCAGCCCCAGCATTTT,CATGLDSNQPQHF
many,TRBJ1-5,TRBV30,NA,TGTGCCTGGAGTGGGGGAGGGGGGAATCAGCCCCAGCATTTT,CAWSGGGGNQPQHF
few,TRBJ1-1,TRBV6-1,NA,TGTGCCAGCAACTCCGGCCAGCTACCGGTGGGGTTGAACACTGAAGCTTTCTTT,CASNSGQLPVGLNTEAFF
NA,TRBJ2-5,TRBV19,NA,TGTGCCAGTAGTATACGGGCCAGAGAGACCCAGTACTTC,CASSIRARETQYF
NA,TRBJ2-2,TRBV20-1,NA,TGCAGTGCTACAGGGTTGGGAAACACCGGGGAGCTGTTTTTT,CSATGLGNTGELFF
many,TRBJ1-2,TRBV6-1,NA,TGTGCCAGCAGTAAAACCAGGATAAACTATGGCTACACCTTC,CASSKTRINYGYTF
NA,TRBJ2-5,TRBV29-1,NA,TGCAGCGCGACGGACAGCATCCAAGAGACCCAGTACTTC,CSATDSIQETQYF
few,TRBJ2-3,TRBV6-1,NA,TGTGCCAGCAGTGAACAAACGGGCATTAGCACAGATACGCAGTATTTT,CASSEQTGISTDTQYF
NA,TRBJ2-1,TRBV5-6,TRBD1,TGTGCCACCAGCGCTCGCGGGACAGGGGATCATGAGCAGTTCTTC,CATSARGTGDHEQFF
few,TRBJ1-3,TRBV11-2,NA,TGTGCCAGCAGCTTATGGAGGGTAGAGGACACCATATATTTT,CASSLWRVEDTIYF
many,TRBJ2-3,TRBV5-5,TRBD2,TGTGCCAGCAGCTGGGAGGGCAGGTTTTCCGATACGCAGTATTTT,CASSWEGRFSDTQYF
many,TRBJ2-2,TRBV14,TRBD1,TGTGCCAGCAGCCAAGGACAGGGCGGGACCGGGGAGCTGTTTTTT,CASSQGQGGTGELFF
many,TRBJ1-3,TRBV6-1,NA,TGTGCCAGCAGACTCCGGGACGCAAAATCATCTGGAAACACCATATATTTT,CASRLRDAKSSGNTIYF
NA,TRBJ1-4,TRBV10-1,NA,TGCGCCAGCAGTGAGTCATCCAGTGAAAAACTGTTTTTT,CASSESSSEKLFF
few,TRBJ1-1,TRBV7-9,NA,TGTGCCAGCAGCACCGACGCGAACACTGAAGCTTTCTTT,CASSTDANTEAFF
NA,TRBJ2-7,TRBV14,NA,TGTGCCAGCAGCCATCGTTGGGGGAGCTCCTACGAGCAGTACTTC,CASSHRWGSSYEQYF
NA,TRBJ2-1,TRBV30,NA,TGTGCCTGGAGTGTAAATAAGTGGCCAAGCAATGAGCAGTTCTTC,CAWSVNKWPSNEQFF
few,TRBJ1-1,TRBV6-1,TRBD1,TGTGCCAGCAGTGTATCCCAGGGGGCCGTGAACACTGAAGCTTTCTTT,CASSVSQGAVNTEAFF
many,TRBJ2-1,TRBV20-1,TRBD2,TGCAGTGCTAGAGGCCGGTTCAGACTAGCGGGGGACAATGAGCAGTTCTTC,CSARGRFRLAGDNEQFF
many,TRBJ1-2,TRBV20-1,TRBD1,TGCAGTGCTAGAGATGGCACAGGGGATTACGGTGGCTACACCTTC,CSARDGTGDYGGYTF
many,TRBJ2-7,TRBV20-1,NA,TGCAGTGCTAGTACCCATCTGGACTACGAGCAGTACTTC,CSASTHLDYEQYF
NA,TRBJ2-7,TRBV6-1,NA,TGTGCCAGCAGAAAAGGGATTGACGAGCAGTACTTC,CASRKGIDEQYF
few,TRBJ2-2,TRBV10-3,NA,TGTGCCATCAGTCGGGGCCAAGGGTCCGGGGAGCTGTTTTTT,CAISRGQGSGELFF
many,TRBJ1-2,TRBV7-9,NA,TGTGCCAGCAGCTTAGGTAGATCGCGCTATGGCTACACCTTC,CASSLGRSRYGYTF
NA,TRBJ2-1,TRBV7-3,NA,TGTGCCAGCAGCTTGACAGCTTCGGGTATATACAATGAGCAGTTCTTC,CASSLTASGIYNEQFF
NA,TRBJ2-5,TRBV10-3,NA,TGTGCCATCAGTGAGTCAGCCCTGAGAGAAGAGACCCAGTACTTC,CAISESALREETQYF
NA,TRBJ2-1,TRBV7-9,NA,TGTGCCAGCAGCTTAGGAGCGAACAATGAGCAGTTCTTC,CASSLGANNEQFF
many,TRBJ2-1,TRBV7-9,NA,TGTGCCAGCAGCCGTTGGCAAGAGAGGAACTACAATGAGCAGTTCTTC,CASSRWQERNYNEQFF
many,TRBJ1-2,TRBV15,NA,TGTGCCACCAGCGGGGACCTGAGTAACTATGGCTACACCTTC,CATSGDLSNYGYTF
many,TRBJ1-1,TRBV2,NA,TGTGCCAGCAGACTGCTGAACACTGAAGCTTTCTTT,CASRLLNTEAFF
NA,TRBJ2-2,TRBV6-1,TRBD1,TGTGCCAGCAGTCCTCACGGGACAGGGGGTGGCGGGGAGCTGTTTTTT,CASSPHGTGGGGELFF
few,TRBJ1-2,TRBV7-9,NA,TGTGCCAGCAGTTTCACAGGGTTGAGTGGCTACACCTTC,CASSFTGLSGYTF
many,TRBJ2-3,TRBV11-3,NA,TGTGCCAGCAGCGAACGGGGCCCTGGGGGAGATACGCAGTATTTT,CASSERGPGGDTQYF
NA,TRBJ2-7,TRBV10-2,NA,TGCGCCAGCAGTGAGTCGAACAGGCGGTCCTACGAGCAGTACTTC,CASSESNRRSYEQYF
NA,TRBJ2-1,TRBV5-1,NA,TGCGCCAGCAGCTTCGGGGGCAAACTGGATGAGCAGTTCTTC,CASSFGGKLDEQFF
many,TRBJ2-7,TRBV5-5,NA,TGTGCCAGCAGCTTGGAGTTCAGTGCCTACGAGCAGTACTTC,CASSLEFSAYEQYF
many,TRBJ2-3,TRBV20-1,TRBD1,TGCAGTGCTAGAGTGACAGGGCGGACAGATACGCAGTATTTT,CSARVTGRTDTQYF
few,TRBJ2-5,TRBV3-1,NA,TGTGTCAGCAGCCAAGCTCCAGGGTCAGAGACCCAGTACTTC,CVSSQAPGSETQYF